This T cell receptor beta chain was obtained from a study of T cell repertoires in cytomegalovirus infection. Broader study findings: HLA-C-restricted CMV-specific TCR beta clonotypes prevailed in the ex vivo response.

MiXCR, run by TCRdb on the reads, gives a single entry per CDR3 protein. The data contain some 590,000 distinct CDR3 sequences, roughly 42% of them singletons. As regards this clonotype: Its cognate antigen is unknown.

CDR1 LNHDA and CDR2 SQIVND come from the germline V gene (reference sequence). The CDR3 runs 13 residues. The ends were cut back, 6 bases at V and 7 bases at J, with 15 bases in the middle. The V gene is TRBV19, the J gene TRBJ1-1, with D perhaps matching TRBD1 (6 bases). The clonotype originates from a human donor in good health (CMV status not recorded). Some clones in this sample may be carry-over from other donors' samples. Specimen: cultured PBMCs, collected from culture after CMV antigen stimulation. CDR3 nucleotide sequence: TGTGCCAGTAGCGTACAGGGCCGGGGTGAAGCTTTCTTT. As protein: CASSVQGRGEAFF.